Presented here are 32 T cell receptor beta chains from one specimen sequenced in a study of cytomegalovirus exposure and HLA in healthy donors. The PCR used 60 Vbeta and 13 Jbeta primers. Measured with immunoSEQ multiplex PCR; TCRdb has only the in-frame clones, and not every one. This table has about 120,000 clones, about 75% appearing once. Specimen: PBMCs. The receptors were gathered from a woman between 40 and 55 years old in good health and CMV-seropositive.

The chain has TRBV18 and TRBJ2-1; the match to TRBD1 covers 7 bases. CDR3 length: 15 amino acids. Trimming removed 3 bases from V and 2 bases from J; junction bases left unmatched: 4. Germline lookup yields CDR1 KGHSH and CDR2 LQKENI. The CDR3 DNA reads as TGTGCCAGCTCACCCCGAGGACAGGCCTACAATGAGCAGTTCTTC. Translated, it gives CASSPRGQAYNEQFF.

The V call is TRBV29-1, the J call TRBJ1-2; TRBD1 matches at 7 bases. CDR3 size: 15 residues. With 6 bases clipped from V and 1 base from J, the junction kept 11 bases outside the gene matches. Per the germline V gene, CDR1 is SQVTM and CDR2 is ANQGSEA. CDR3 sequence reads: CSVARPGTVNYGYTF. The CDR3 nucleotides are TGCAGCGTGGCCCGGCCCGGGACAGTTAACTATGGCTACACCTTC.

The V and J genes are TRBV10-3 and TRBJ1-5, with a tentative D call TRBD1 (6 bases). The CDR3 has 12 residues. The V end lost 7 bases, the J end lost 5 bases, and 9 bases lay between the germline ends. Germline CDR1 reads ENHRY; CDR2 reads SYGVKD. CDR3 in amino acids: CAIIRGDQPQHF. The CDR3 DNA follows: TGTGCCATCATCAGGGGAGATCAGCCCCAGCATTTT.

Comment on this clone: A junction boundary mismatches the germline segment, possibly from a read error. V usage is TRBV7-9 and J usage is TRBJ2-7; 8 bases fit TRBD1. CDR3 size: 13 residues. Germline-derived CDR1 and CDR2 are SEHNR and FQNEAQ (reference sequence). The CDR3 coding sequence is TGTTCCAGCAGCCCGGACAGGGCTTGGGAGCAGTACTTC. This gives the protein CSSSPDRAWEQYF.

This CDR3 reads CASSRSGAVGVPNTEAFF. The CDR3 nucleotides are TGTGCCAGCAGCAGGTCTGGCGCGGTCGGGGTCCCGAACACTGAAGCTTTCTTT. The chain has TRBV7-3 and TRBJ1-1; D is undetermined. Trimming removed 5 bases at V and 1 base at J, with 23 bases between. The CDR3 contains 18 residues. The germline V gene has CDR1 SGHTA and CDR2 FQGTGA.

CDR3 in amino acids: CASSSSEFGTVDQPQHF. Here the CDR3 DNA reads TGTGCCAGCAGTTCTAGCGAATTCGGGACAGTTGATCAGCCCCAGCATTTT. The chain joins TRBV28 to TRBJ1-5, with TRBD1 matching 7 bases. This CDR3 region has 17 residues. Germline CDR1 is MDHEN and CDR2 is SYDVKM. V lost 4 bases and J lost 5; bases outside the gene matches: 14. Full variable domain (outside the CDR3, taken from reference TRBV28 and TRBJ1-5): DVKVTQSSRYLVKRTGEKVFLECVQDMDHENMFWYRQDPGLGLRLIYFSYDVKMKEKGDIPEGYSVSREKKERFSLILESASTNQTSMYLCASSSSEFGTVDQPQHFGDGTRLSIL.

This clone was counted a few times. V and J are TRBV7-2 and TRBJ2-5; D perhaps matches TRBD2 (5 bases). CDR3 length: 15 residues. V lost 5 bases to trimming and J lost 4 bases, with 17 bases between them. CDR1 and CDR2 from the germline V gene are SGHTA and FQGNSA. The CDR3 region is CASSPLRAVGETQYF. CDR3 sequence (DNA): TGTGCCAGCAGCCCTTTGCGGGCCGTAGGAGAGACCCAGTACTTC.

The chain employs TRBV4-3 and TRBJ2-7; the D gene is possibly TRBD1 (6 bases). The ends were cut back, 4 bases at V and 2 bases at J, with 15 bases in the middle. This CDR3 spans 15 amino acids. Germline V gene sequence: CDR1 LGHNA, CDR2 YSLEER. The CDR3 DNA reads as TGCGCCAGCAGCCCACACACAGGGTTCCCCTACGAGCAGTACTTC. Protein sequence: CASSPHTGFPYEQYF.

The genes are TRBV28 and TRBJ2-3; 7 bases are a match to TRBD1. Germline V lookup: CDR1 MDHEN, CDR2 SYDVKM. V was pared by 6 bases and J by 6 bases, with 9 bases of the junction left unmatched. The CDR3 spans 14 residues. The DNA of the CDR3 is TGTGCCAGCAGCTCCACTGGGACAGACGATACGCAGTATTTT. Amino acid sequence: CASSSTGTDDTQYF. Looking up the rest from reference TRBV28 and TRBJ2-3 gives the full variable domain: DVKVTQSSRYLVKRTGEKVFLECVQDMDHENMFWYRQDPGLGLRLIYFSYDVKMKEKGDIPEGYSVSREKKERFSLILESASTNQTSMYLCASSSTGTDDTQYFGPGTRLTVL.

The chain has TRBV27 and TRBJ2-7; 12 bases align to TRBD2. CDR1 is MNHEY and CDR2 is SMNVEV in the germline V gene (reference sequence). Trimming took 6 bases from V and 3 from J; bases not matched to a gene: 3. The CDR3 has 14 amino acids. Here the CDR3 reads CASSPGLAGYEQYF. In DNA form, the CDR3 reads TGTGCCAGCAGCCCGGGACTAGCGGGCTACGAGCAGTACTTC.

The J gene is TRBJ1-1, the V gene TRBV19; 7 bases line up with TRBD1. The CDR3 loop spans 13 amino acids. V shed 7 bases, J shed 11 bases, and the junction held 13 bases outside the gene matches. Germline CDR1 is LNHDA and CDR2 is SQIVND (reference sequence). DNA of the CDR3: TGTGCCAGTACCATTGGAGGGGGCGTCGAGGCTTTCTTT. This translates into CASTIGGGVEAFF.

This clone was recorded a few times. The chain employs TRBV2 and TRBJ1-1, with 7 bases matching TRBD1. V gave up 3 bases and J gave up 6 bases; unmatched junction bases: 4. Germline loops: CDR1 SNHLY, CDR2 FYNNEI. The CDR3 totals 13 residues. The CDR3 DNA reads TGTGCCAGCAGTGAGGAGGGGGCCGCTGAAGCTTTCTTT. Translation: CASSEEGAAEAFF.

The chain couples TRBV21-1 to TRBJ1-2; TRBD1, the table's D call, was not compared with the DNA. TRBV21-1 is noted as a pseudogene. This CDR3 region has 10 residues. CDR3 residues: CASGNYGYTF. The CDR3 DNA reads as TGTGCCAGCGGCAACTATGGCTACACCTTC.

The gene calls are TRBV5-6 and TRBJ1-1; 9 bases fit TRBD1. Per germline, CDR1 SGHDT and CDR2 YYEEEE. This CDR3 contains 12 residues. The J segment lost 8 bases and the V segment lost 5 bases, leaving 4 bases of the junction unmatched. CDR3 in amino acids: CASSYTGGEAFF. The CDR3 coding sequence is TGTGCCAGCAGTTATACAGGGGGCGAAGCTTTCTTT.

The chain carries TRBV28 and TRBJ1-2; weak D call: TRBD1 (6 bases). CDR1 and CDR2 (germline): MDHEN, SYDVKM. The CDR3 sequence is 13 residues long. V was shortened by 7 bases and J by 6 bases, with 15 bases between the two germline ends. The CDR3 loop is CASNPRGADGYTF. Here the CDR3 DNA reads TGTGCCAGCAATCCCCGGGGGGCGGATGGCTACACCTTC.

The chain joins TRBV27 to TRBJ2-5, with 15 bases identical to TRBD2. The V segment lost 5 bases and the J segment 4 bases; nucleotides outside the gene matches: 8. Germline V gene lookup returns CDR1 MNHEY and CDR2 SMNVEV (reference sequence). The CDR3 has 17 residues. The CDR3 sequence: CASSPGTSGRKRETQYF. The DNA for the CDR3 is TGTGCCAGCAGTCCCGGGACTAGCGGGAGGAAACGAGAGACCCAGTACTTC.

The chain uses TRBV15 and TRBJ2-3; no firm D call. Germline V CDR1 and CDR2: LNHNV, YYDKDF (reference sequence). The V end lost 0 bases, the J end lost 2 bases, and 6 bases lay between the germline ends. The CDR3 loop spans 14 amino acids. The CDR3 sequence is CATSREGNTDTQYF. CDR3 coding DNA: TGTGCCACCAGCAGAGAGGGCAACACAGATACGCAGTATTTT.

This chain links TRBV5-1 with TRBJ2-7; weak D call: TRBD2 (6 bases). Germline V gene lookup returns CDR1 SGHRS and CDR2 YFSETQ. The CDR3 is 11 amino acids. The V and J ends lost 7 bases and 6 bases respectively, with 11 bases between them. The CDR3 DNA reads TGCGCCAGCTCCCCGGGGGTCGAGCAGTACTTC. Its translation: CASSPGVEQYF.

This rearrangement joins TRBV18 to TRBJ1-5; TRBD1 might be the D (5 bases). This CDR3 spans 17 amino acids. Trimming removed 3 bases at V and 0 bases at J, with 15 bases between. Looked up from germline, CDR1 is KGHSH and CDR2 is LQKENI. The CDR3 region is CASSPSGGDFSNQPQHF. As DNA, the CDR3 is TGTGCCAGCTCACCCTCCGGGGGTGATTTTAGCAATCAGCCCCAGCATTTT.

The chain joins TRBV23-1 to TRBJ2-7; 7 bases are a match to TRBD2. TRBV23-1 is sorted into the ORF group, with uncertain function. The CDR3 is 19 residues long. J gave up 0 bases and V 3 bases, and 17 bases lay outside the gene matches. The CDR3 is CASSQKESWGGRSSYEQYF. For the CDR3, the DNA is TGCGCCAGCAGTCAGAAAGAGTCCTGGGGGGGGAGGAGCTCCTACGAGCAGTACTTC.

A single count supports this clone. The chain recombines TRBV11-2 with TRBJ2-2; 8 bases match TRBD2. This CDR3 contains 15 residues. V gave up 3 bases and J gave up 5 bases; unmatched junction bases: 5. In germline, CDR1 is SGHAT, CDR2 FQNNGV. Here the CDR3 DNA reads TGTGCCAGCAGCTTCGGGACTAGACTAACCGGGGAGCTGTTTTTT. As protein: CASSFGTRLTGELFF.

J is TRBJ2-5 and V is TRBV15; D possibly corresponds to TRBD1 (6 bases). Trimming took 0 bases from V and 1 from J, leaving 12 bases between them. Looked up from germline, CDR1 is LNHNV and CDR2 is YYDKDF (reference sequence). The CDR3 sequence is 16 residues long. CDR3 sequence (DNA): TGTGCCACCAGCAGAGATTTACAGGGTGGCCAAGAGACCCAGTACTTC. It yields the protein CATSRDLQGGQETQYF.

V usage is TRBV19 and J usage is TRBJ1-2; 10 bases are shared with TRBD1. CDR3 length: 14 residues. Germline values: CDR1 LNHDA, CDR2 SQIVND (reference sequence). Trimming removed 9 bases from V and 5 bases from J; junction bases left unmatched: 9. CDR3 region: CARPPGQGNYGYTF. DNA of the CDR3: TGTGCCAGACCACCGGGACAGGGGAATTATGGCTACACCTTC.

J is TRBJ2-7 and V is TRBV4-3, with TRBD2 matching over 9 bases. Germline CDR1 reads LGHNA; CDR2 reads YSLEER. The ends lost 1 base at V and 2 bases at J; junction bases unmatched: 3. CDR3 length equals 15 residues. CDR3 nucleotides: TGCGCCAGCAGCCAAGGACTAGCGGATACCTACGAGCAGTACTTC. This gives the protein CASSQGLADTYEQYF.

The genes are TRBV7-2 and TRBJ2-1; TRBD2 is a possible D gene (6 bases). Germline lookup yields CDR1 SGHTA and CDR2 FQGNSA. The CDR3 consists of 16 residues. Between the trimmed V and J ends, which lost 5 bases and 4 bases, there was a span of 18 bases. In DNA form, the CDR3 reads TGTGCCAGCAGCAAACGTCTGACTAGAGGGTACAATGAGCAGTTCTTC. Translating gives CASSKRLTRGYNEQFF.

J is TRBJ2-7 and V is TRBV2, with 7 bases identical to TRBD1. J gave up 0 bases and V 1 base, and 3 bases lay outside the gene matches. From germline, CDR1 is SNHLY and CDR2 FYNNEI. This CDR3 is 15 amino acids long. The CDR3 DNA follows: TGTGCCAGCAGTGAAGAGGGGGCACCCTCCTACGAGCAGTACTTC. It specifies CASSEEGAPSYEQYF.

The gene calls are TRBV9 and TRBJ2-3; TRBD2 matches at 9 bases. With 3 bases clipped from V and 4 bases from J, the junction kept 6 bases outside the gene matches. Germline V lookup: CDR1 SGDLS, CDR2 YYNGEE. CDR3 length: 15 amino acids. CDR3 residues: CASSESGGTADTQYF. The CDR3 DNA sequence: TGTGCCAGCAGCGAAAGCGGGGGGACAGCAGATACGCAGTATTTT. Variable domain in full (rest from reference TRBV9 and TRBJ2-3): DSGVTQTPKHLITATGQRVTLRCSPRSGDLSVYWYQQSLDQGLQFLIQYYNGEERAKGNILERFSAQQFPDLHSELNLSSLELGDSALYFCASSESGGTADTQYFGPGTRLTVL.

The rearrangement links TRBV11-2 to TRBJ1-1; 9 bases agree with TRBD1. Germline V gene lookup returns CDR1 SGHAT and CDR2 FQNNGV. The CDR3 spans 18 residues. V lost 5 bases, J lost 4 bases, and 17 bases stayed unmatched. CDR3 region: CASSPRDREVWGSTEAFF. For the CDR3, the DNA is TGTGCCAGCAGCCCCCGGGACAGGGAAGTTTGGGGGAGCACTGAAGCTTTCTTT.

The chain recombines TRBV7-9 with TRBJ1-3; 7 bases fit TRBD1. The germline gives CDR1 SEHNR, CDR2 FQNEAQ (reference sequence). The junction had 12 bases not matched to a gene; V was cut back by 5 bases and J by 8 bases. CDR3 length: 15 amino acids. The CDR3 region is CASSRADRAADTIYF. CDR3 nucleotide sequence: TGTGCCAGCAGCCGCGCCGACAGGGCGGCAGACACCATATATTTT. Drawing the rest from reference TRBV7-9 and TRBJ1-3, the complete variable domain is DTGVSQNPRHKITKRGQNVTFRCDPISEHNRLYWYRQTLGQGPEFLTYFQNEAQLEKSRLLSDRFSAERPKGSFSTLEIQRTEQGDSAMYLCASSRADRAADTIYFGEGSWLTVV.

The gene calls are TRBV7-9 and TRBJ2-7, with D possibly matching TRBD2 (5 bases). The CDR3 consists of 15 residues. The V and J ends lost 2 bases and 2 bases respectively, with 13 bases between them. Germline CDR1 SEHNR, CDR2 FQNEAQ (reference sequence). Written as DNA, the CDR3 is TGTGCCAGCAGCTTAAAAGAAGGAGGAGCCTACGAGCAGTACTTC. It translates to CASSLKEGGAYEQYF.

The chain recombines TRBV7-8 with TRBJ1-6; 9 nucleotides agree with TRBD1. Germline trimming cut 1 base from V and 9 bases from J; bases unmatched to any gene: 4. Germline V CDR1 and CDR2: SGHVS, FQNEAQ. This CDR3 contains 15 residues. The DNA of the CDR3 is TGTGCCAGCAGCTTAGGGGGGACAGGGTTTTCACCCCTCCACTTT. It translates to CASSLGGTGFSPLHF.

V is TRBV5-5 and J is TRBJ1-2; D ambiguous. Trimming removed 0 bases at V and 3 bases at J, with 12 bases between. The CDR3 loop spans 15 amino acids. Germline loops: CDR1 SGHKS, CDR2 YYEKEE (reference sequence). The CDR3 region is CASSLEAGRDYGYTF. For the CDR3, the DNA is TGTGCCAGCAGCTTGGAAGCTGGGAGGGACTATGGCTACACCTTC.